The clone carrying this TCR beta chain showed up just once. Its antigen is not known. The V segment lost 5 bases and the J segment 3 bases; nucleotides outside the gene matches: 8. CDR1 and CDR2 (germline): SGHNT, YYREEE (reference sequence). The CDR3 consists of 16 residues. Repertoires were generated with immunoSEQ multiplex PCR, while TCRdb's copy carries only in-frame clones and drops some. Of 250,000 or so clones in the sample, around nine tenths were seen once. The treatment: roughly 20 received Ad26.COV2.S at low or high dose, single or two shots; about five received placebo; per-sample allocation not given. Material that was analyzed had been drawn on day 63 after the first vaccine or placebo injection. Immunization relied on an Ad26 vector, which expressed Wuhan-strain SARS-CoV-2 spike. This record belongs to a study of Ad26.COV2.S vaccination and SARS-CoV-2 variants. Overall study results and limits: For non-spike TCRs, breadth in vaccine recipients resembled that in placebo recipients.

This clonotype was obtained from a person aged 18-60 years who received the Ad26.COV2.S COVID-19 vaccine or a placebo. The source material was peripheral blood, sampled in a trial of Ad26.COV2.S vaccine versus placebo. This chain links TRBV5-4 with TRBJ2-2; 9 bases align to TRBD1. The chain's CDR3 is CASRTGTGRHTGELFF. In DNA, the CDR3 is TGTGCCAGCAGAACCGGGACAGGGAGACACACCGGGGAGCTGTTTTTT. Supplemented by reference TRBV5-4 and TRBJ2-2, the full variable domain reads ETGVTQSPTHLIKTRGQQVTLRCSSQSGHNTVSWYQQALGQGPQFIFQYYREEENGRGNFPPRFSGLQFPNYSSELNVNALELDDSALYLCASRTGTGRHTGELFFGEGSRLTVL.